This TCR beta chain was captured in a study of cytomegalovirus exposure and HLA in healthy donors. Study-level results: Sequencing likely generated an artifact that appeared as a cluster of highly shared sequence variants.

The CDR3 consists of 13 residues. The germline CDR1 and CDR2 sequences are SGHNT and YENEEA. V lost 4 bases and J lost 4, with 10 bases in between. Both 60 Vbeta primers and 13 Jbeta primers went into the PCR. This table comes from immunoSEQ multiplex PCR, and its TCRdb copy is limited to in-frame clones, with some not included. The repertoire holds about 140,000 clones, with about 61% as singletons. A note on this clone: Its antigen is unknown.

Material for sequencing was PBMCs. This chain links TRBV11-3 with TRBJ1-2, with a possible D match to TRBD1 (6 bases). This sequence originates from a male donor in good health and CMV-seronegative. The CDR3 reads CASSSRGGYGYTF. CDR3 DNA: TGTGCCAGCAGCTCCAGGGGCGGCTATGGCTACACCTTC.